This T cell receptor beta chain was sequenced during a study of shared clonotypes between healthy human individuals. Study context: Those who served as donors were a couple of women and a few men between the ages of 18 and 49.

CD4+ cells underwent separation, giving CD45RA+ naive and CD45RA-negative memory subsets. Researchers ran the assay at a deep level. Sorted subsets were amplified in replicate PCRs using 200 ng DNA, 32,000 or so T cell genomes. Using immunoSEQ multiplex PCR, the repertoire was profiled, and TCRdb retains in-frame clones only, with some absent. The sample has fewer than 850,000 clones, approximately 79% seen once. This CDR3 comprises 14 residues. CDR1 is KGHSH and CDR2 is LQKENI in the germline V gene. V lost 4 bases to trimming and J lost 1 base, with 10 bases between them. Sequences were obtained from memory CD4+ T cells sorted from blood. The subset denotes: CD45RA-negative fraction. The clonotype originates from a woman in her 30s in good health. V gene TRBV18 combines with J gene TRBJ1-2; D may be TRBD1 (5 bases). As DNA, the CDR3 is TGTGCCAGCTCACTACAGGTTGATAACTATGGCTACACCTTC. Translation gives CASSLQVDNYGYTF.